The rows below give T cell receptor beta chains drawn from one sample of a study of early stage breast cancer tumors. Repertoires were generated with immunoSEQ multiplex PCR, while TCRdb's copy carries only in-frame clones and drops some. The data hold some 41,000 clones, with around two thirds observed a single time. Sequencing used blood. These TCRs come from a person aged 50-59 years with breast cancer. CDR3s leave out the opening cysteine and the closing phenylalanine or tryptophan.

v_gene	j_gene	CDR3aa
TRBV4-3	TRBJ2-3	ASSLGQGSDTQY
TRBV10-1	TRBJ1-4	AIGNRFSTNEKLF
TRBV27	TRBJ2-1	ASSLRGLYNEQF
TRBV7-3	TRBJ2-7	ASSFRTPSYEQY
TRBV5-6	TRBJ2-7	ASSQEGQGYYEQY
TRBV2	TRBJ2-2	ASSDRGGATGELF
TRBV6-1	TRBJ2-1	ASSDLQVYNEQF
TRBV5-1	TRBJ1-1	ASSLPAGAAMNTEAF
TRBV27	TRBJ1-2	ASSFPHISGGGYT
TRBV7-8	TRBJ1-6	ASSSDRSSYNSPLH
TRBV12-5	TRBJ2-5	ASGLDTSRGTQY
TRBV7-9	TRBJ2-7	ASSSDPGQGVEQY
TRBV6-5	TRBJ2-5	ASSFGQGTLQETQY
TRBV7-3	TRBJ2-1	ASSSGTSGTNEQF
TRBV5-4	TRBJ1-2	ASSGAGQGIRGYT
TRBV25-1	TRBJ1-2	ASSHGQGSGYT
TRBV5-4	TRBJ2-5	ASSLDGGGSETQY
TRBV14	TRBJ1-4	ASSPGSATNEKLF
TRBV6-1	TRBJ1-5	AILRDSSQPQH
TRBV4-1	TRBJ2-2	ASSQVDMGLSTGELF
TRBV9	TRBJ2-7	ASSVGGGLDEQY
TRBV19	TRBJ1-2	ASSMNRGRDGYT
TRBV9	TRBJ2-1	ASSFRAGLAGPNEQF
TRBV2	TRBJ2-7	ASQREFRYEQY